The present T cell receptor (beta chain) was sequenced within a study of cytomegalovirus exposure and HLA in healthy donors. Overall study results and limits: What TCR beta sequences reportedly achieved was accurate prediction of HLA-A and HLA-B alleles in most subjects.

Details on this clone: As yet, its antigen is unknown.

Amplification used 60 Vbeta primers and 13 Jbeta primers. TCRdb's table, derived via immunoSEQ multiplex PCR, lists solely in-frame clones and lacks some. The sample holds approximately 150,000 clones, over 70% seen once. CDR3 length: 18 residues. The clonotype originates from a woman aged 18-29 years in good health and CMV-seronegative. Input material: PBMCs. V usage is TRBV21-1 and J usage is TRBJ2-1; the listed D gene, TRBD2, was not tested against the DNA. TRBV21-1 counts as a pseudogene. The CDR3: CASEPLAGRGDSYNEQFF. In nucleotides, the CDR3 is TGTGCCAGTGAGCCTTTAGCGGGCCGGGGGGACTCCTACAATGAGCAGTTCTTC.